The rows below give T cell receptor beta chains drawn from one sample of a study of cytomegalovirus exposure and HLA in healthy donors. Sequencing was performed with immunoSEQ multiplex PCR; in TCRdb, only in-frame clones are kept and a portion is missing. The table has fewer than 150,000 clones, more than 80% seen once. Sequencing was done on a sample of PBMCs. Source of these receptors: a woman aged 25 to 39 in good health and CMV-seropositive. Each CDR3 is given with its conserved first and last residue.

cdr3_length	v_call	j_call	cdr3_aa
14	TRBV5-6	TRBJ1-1	CASSFAGGGTEAFF
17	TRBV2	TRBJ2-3	CASSEATSGGGADTQYF
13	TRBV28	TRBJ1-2	CASSEGRLYGYTF
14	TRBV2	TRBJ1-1	CASSEQGADTEAFF
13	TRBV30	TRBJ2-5	CAWSLTGGETQYF
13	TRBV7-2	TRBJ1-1	CASLRGRSCEAFF
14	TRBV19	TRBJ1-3	CASRGQGSGNTIYF
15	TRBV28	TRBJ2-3	CASTRTGRGGNTQYF
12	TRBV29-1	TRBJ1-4	CSGRGASEKLFF
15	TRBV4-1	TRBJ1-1	CASSQSHRGWTEAFF
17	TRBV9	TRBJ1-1	CASSVPSVWEGNTEAFF
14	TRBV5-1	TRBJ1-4	CASRESGANEKLFF
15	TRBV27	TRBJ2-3	CASSFVAASTDTQYF
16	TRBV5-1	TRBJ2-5	CASSLQVAGGGETQYF
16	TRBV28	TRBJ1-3	CASSLTTGGPGNTIYF
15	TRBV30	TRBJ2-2	CAWGGGALNTGELFF
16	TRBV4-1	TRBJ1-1	CASSQESRGGDTEAFF
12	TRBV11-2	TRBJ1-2	CASSLGLNGYTF
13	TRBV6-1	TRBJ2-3	CASTLGLTDTQYF
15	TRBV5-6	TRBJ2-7	CASSITGTSLLGQYF
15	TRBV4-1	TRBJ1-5	CASSQVDREVSPQHF
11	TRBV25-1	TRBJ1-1	CASTLNTEAFF
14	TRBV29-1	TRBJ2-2	CSVDKGRGTGELFF
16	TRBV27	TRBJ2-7	CASSPMGRLGDYEQYF
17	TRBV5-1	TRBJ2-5	CASSLRYARGWKETQYF
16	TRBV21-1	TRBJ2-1	CASSKKTIDSHNEQFF
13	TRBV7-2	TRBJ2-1	CASRTGIMDEQFF
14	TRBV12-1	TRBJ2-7	CASSFEKGPYEQYF
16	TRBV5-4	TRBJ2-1	CASSLGTSGSLGEQFF
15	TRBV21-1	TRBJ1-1	CASSTGGAGDTEAFF
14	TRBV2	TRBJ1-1	CASIRGTPNTEAFF
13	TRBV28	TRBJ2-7	CASRGTGRDEQYF
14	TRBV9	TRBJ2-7	CASSAGESPYEQYF
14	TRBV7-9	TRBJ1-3	CASSSALSGNTIYF
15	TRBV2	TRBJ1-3	CASGALGGSGNTIYF
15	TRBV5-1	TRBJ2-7	CASTSQPQGPGEQYF
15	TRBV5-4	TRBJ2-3	CASSLSQGDTDTQYF
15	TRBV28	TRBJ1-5	CASSSGGGGNQPQHF
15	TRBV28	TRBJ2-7	CASSSPPSGRYEQYF